The 29 T cell receptor beta chains below all came from one sample that was sequenced in a study of identical twins. TCRdb fed the 5' RACE reads into MiXCR, producing one record per CDR3 protein. The data show roughly 1.6 million distinct CDR3 sequences, more than 30% seen once. The sequencing input was cord blood. Source of these receptors: a newborn girl in good health.

The chain joins TRBV12-3 or TRBV12-4 to TRBJ2-1; 11 positions match TRBD2. The CDR3 sequence is 16 residues long. V lost 7 bases and J lost 3; bases outside the gene matches: 8. CDR3 in DNA: TGTGCCAGCAACACTGGGACTAGCGGCCACTACAATGAGCAGTTCTTC. It yields the protein CASNTGTSGHYNEQFF.

This clonotype was seen more than once but under ten times. The chain employs TRBV11-3 and TRBJ2-3, with 9 bases matching TRBD2. V lost 5 bases, J lost 7 bases, and 13 bases stayed unmatched. Looked up from germline, CDR1 is SGHNT and CDR2 is YENEEA. This CDR3 is 16 amino acids long. The CDR3 region is CASSPRNSGGVNTQYF. The DNA of the CDR3 is TGTGCCAGCAGCCCTAGGAATAGCGGGGGTGTAAATACGCAGTATTTT.

This clonotype occurred once. The chain combines TRBV24-1 with TRBJ2-3, with 9 bases aligning to TRBD2. This CDR3 region has 17 residues. Trimming took 4 bases from V and 0 from J; bases not matched to a gene: 7. Germline V gene data show CDR1 as KGHDR and CDR2 as SFDVKD. The CDR3 here is CATSDRQLAGSTDTQYF. The CDR3 DNA follows: TGTGCCACCAGTGACCGCCAACTAGCGGGTAGCACAGATACGCAGTATTTT.

In regard to this clonotype: This clone may be a read error of a much larger clone one base away. CDR3 coding DNA: TGTGCCAGCAGCCAAGGGGCAGGCCCCGACGTGGACATTCAGTACTTC. Protein product: CASSQGAGPDVDIQYF. J is TRBJ2-4 and V is TRBV4-2; D uncertain. Germline CDR1 is LGHNA and CDR2 is YNFKEQ. V lost 1 base to trimming and J lost 8 bases, with 18 bases between them. The CDR3 runs 16 residues.

Only a few counts were recorded for this clonotype. This chain uses TRBV11-2 with TRBJ2-7; TRBD1 agrees at 10 bases. The CDR3 runs 14 residues. V shed 6 bases and J 3 bases; nucleotides not matched to a gene: 5. CDR1 SGHAT and CDR2 FQNNGV come from the germline V gene. The CDR3 is CASRLDRGLYEQYF. The CDR3 DNA sequence: TGTGCCAGCAGACTAGACAGGGGGCTCTACGAGCAGTACTTC.

The chain couples TRBV7-2 to TRBJ2-1, with D possibly matching TRBD2 (5 bases). Germline CDR1 reads SGHTA; CDR2 reads FQGNSA. The CDR3 length is 14 residues. V was pared by 7 bases and J by 9 bases, with 19 bases between. This chain's CDR3 is CASIQERVQPEQFF. The CDR3 DNA follows: TGTGCCAGCATCCAAGAGAGGGTCCAGCCTGAGCAGTTCTTC.

This clonotype was counted ten times or more. The chain has TRBV7-9 and TRBJ1-5; D is perhaps TRBD1 (6 bases). V was shortened by 2 bases and J by 3 bases, with 14 bases between the two germline ends. The germline V gene has CDR1 SEHNR and CDR2 FQNEAQ (reference sequence). CDR3 size: 16 residues. As DNA, the CDR3 is TGTGCCAGCAGCTTAACCACACAGGGTCTCAATCAGCCCCAGCATTTT. Its translation is CASSLTTQGLNQPQHF.

The chain employs TRBV27 and TRBJ2-3, with no clear D. There are 15 residues in the CDR3. Germline loops: CDR1 MNHEY, CDR2 SMNVEV (reference sequence). Trimming took 6 bases from V and 0 from J, leaving 13 bases between them. The CDR3 protein is CASRSVFHSTDTQYF. The CDR3, as DNA: TGTGCCAGCAGGAGTGTTTTCCATAGCACAGATACGCAGTATTTT.

This chain joins TRBV4-2 and TRBJ2-5; possible D gene TRBD1, 6 bases. Trimming cost V 1 base and J 11 bases, with 8 bases left between them. Germline V gene data show CDR1 as LGHNA and CDR2 as YNFKEQ. This CDR3 comprises 11 residues. The CDR3 sequence is CASSQGTGQYF. In DNA form, the CDR3 reads TGTGCCAGCAGCCAAGGAACAGGGCAGTACTTC.

The chain links TRBV20-1 to TRBJ2-7; D remains unclear. Trimming cost V 0 bases and J 7 bases, with 10 bases left between them. Germline CDR1 DFQATT, CDR2 SNEGSKA (reference sequence). CDR3 length equals 12 residues. CDR3 loop: CSAREGYNEQYF. CDR3 DNA: TGCAGTGCTAGAGAGGGCTACAATGAGCAGTACTTC.

The chain is built from TRBV6-1 and TRBJ1-6; 10 positions match TRBD1. The length of the CDR3 is 13 residues. Germline loops: CDR1 MNHNS, CDR2 SASEGT. The trim removed 7 bases at V and 7 bases at J, leaving 1 base unmatched. The CDR3 bases are TGTGCCAGCACGACAGGGGGCAATTCACCCCTCCACTTT. It is translated as CASTTGGNSPLHF.

The table lists this clonotype with a few counts. V is TRBV7-2 and J is TRBJ2-3; TRBD2 matches at 9 bases. CDR1 is SGHTA, CDR2 FQGNSA, per germline. CDR3 length: 16 amino acids. The J segment lost 2 bases and the V segment lost 5 bases, leaving 8 bases of the junction unmatched. The CDR3 here is CASSPWGLALTDTQYF. CDR3 bases: TGTGCCAGCAGCCCCTGGGGACTAGCCCTCACAGATACGCAGTATTTT.

The J gene is TRBJ2-3, the V gene TRBV6-1; tentative D call: TRBD2 (5 bases). Germline CDR1 is MNHNS and CDR2 is SASEGT. V was trimmed by 3 bases and J by 4 bases, leaving 8 bases between them. CDR3 size: 13 residues. This chain's CDR3 is CASSDTRPDTQYF. CDR3 nucleotide sequence: TGTGCCAGCAGTGATACTAGGCCAGATACGCAGTATTTT.

The chain joins TRBV10-3 to TRBJ1-5, with a possible D match to TRBD1 (6 bases). Germline V CDR1 and CDR2: ENHRY, SYGVKD. This CDR3 has 16 residues. Between the trimmed V and J ends, which lost 2 bases and 1 base, there was a span of 12 bases. CDR3 protein: CAISEEGGLSNQPQHF. CDR3 in DNA: TGTGCCATCAGTGAGGAAGGGGGGCTGAGCAATCAGCCCCAGCATTTT.

About this clonotype: The DNA is omitted, as the CDR3 cannot be located on it reliably, and the CDR3 follows TCRdb's listing. The CDR3 protein is CASSPDREYGCTF. The chain combines TRBV5-1 with TRBJ1-2; TRBD1 is the table's D call and was not checked against the DNA. CDR1 is SGHRS, CDR2 YFSETQ, per germline. 13 amino acids form the CDR3, both terminal residues included.

J is TRBJ1-1 and V is TRBV5-1, with 9 nucleotides matching TRBD1. The CDR3 is 15 residues long. With V trimmed by 3 bases and J by 0 bases, 3 bases remained unmatched. Germline-derived CDR1 and CDR2 are SGHRS and YFSETQ. The CDR3 DNA reads as TGCGCCAGCAGCTACTACAGGGGGCTGAACACTGAAGCTTTCTTT. Translated, it gives CASSYYRGLNTEAFF.

The J gene is TRBJ2-5, the V gene TRBV2; 7 nucleotides agree with TRBD2. The J call may be in error: the DNA end matches TRBJ2-7 better. Germline V gene sequence: CDR1 SNHLY, CDR2 FYNNEI. The CDR3 runs 14 residues. The CDR3 is CASSGTPGGYEQYF. The DNA for the CDR3 is TGTGCCAGCAGTGGGACACCGGGAGGATACGAGCAGTACTTC.

The rearrangement uses TRBV20-1 and TRBJ2-2; TRBD2 is a possible D gene (6 bases). V was clipped by 1 base and J by 4 bases, with 13 bases between them. Germline-derived CDR1 and CDR2 are DFQATT and SNEGSKA (reference sequence). This CDR3 is built from 15 residues. CDR3 bases: TGCAGTGCTAGAGGTGGGGACTCCTCCACCGGGGAGCTGTTTTTT. The encoded protein is CSARGGDSSTGELFF.

The gene calls are TRBV19 and TRBJ2-1, with 8 nucleotides matching TRBD1. Losses at the gene ends were 3 bases for V and 4 bases for J; bases not matched to a gene: 5. The CDR3 totals 15 residues. Germline CDR1 is LNHDA and CDR2 is SQIVND (reference sequence). Here the CDR3 DNA reads TGTGCCAGTAGTATCGGACAGGGCCCGTACAATGAGCAGTTCTTC. Translated: CASSIGQGPYNEQFF.

Many counts were recorded for this clonotype. The CDR3 DNA is TGTGCCAGCAGCCAAGATCGTCGCGGCCCCACAGATACGCAGTATTTT. Residues: CASSQDRRGPTDTQYF. The V and J genes are TRBV4-2 and TRBJ2-3; D remains ambiguous. Germline V gene sequence: CDR1 LGHNA, CDR2 YNFKEQ. Trimming cost V 0 bases and J 2 bases, with 12 bases left between them. The CDR3 covers 16 residues.

The chain joins TRBV13 to TRBJ2-2; possibly TRBD2 for D (6 bases). The CDR3 extends over 17 amino acids. The germline V gene encodes CDR1 PRHDT and CDR2 FYEKMQ (reference sequence). V was pared by 5 bases and J by 1 base, with 17 bases between. CDR3 nucleotide sequence: TGTGCCAGCAGCCTGAAGGTATGGCGGGAGAACACCGGGGAGCTGTTTTTT. The encoded protein is CASSLKVWRENTGELFF.

V usage is TRBV20-1 and J usage is TRBJ2-5; perhaps D is TRBD1 or TRBD2 (5 bases each). CDR1 DFQATT and CDR2 SNEGSKA come from the germline V gene (reference sequence). The CDR3 covers 12 residues. V dropped 5 bases and J dropped 1 base, with 8 bases sitting between them. This CDR3 is CSALGTQETQYF. The CDR3 DNA follows: TGCAGTGCTCTGGGGACCCAAGAGACCCAGTACTTC.

The genes are TRBV2 and TRBJ2-1, with D perhaps TRBD1 (5 bases). The germline V gene has CDR1 SNHLY and CDR2 FYNNEI. V lost 3 bases and J lost 7, with 16 bases in between. The CDR3 runs to 15 residues. The CDR3 loop reads CASSDPGQVTNEQFF. DNA for the CDR3: TGTGCCAGCAGTGATCCAGGGCAGGTCACAAATGAGCAGTTCTTC.

This clonotype appeared many times. The V and J genes are TRBV7-2 and TRBJ2-5; 7 bases are a match to TRBD2. Trimming removed 2 bases from V and 3 bases from J; junction bases left unmatched: 12. Germline V gene sequence: CDR1 SGHTA, CDR2 FQGNSA. The CDR3 runs 17 residues. The CDR3 is CASSLSWAGLVEETQYF. Here the CDR3 DNA reads TGTGCCAGCAGCTTATCATGGGCAGGACTAGTAGAAGAGACCCAGTACTTC.

The chain couples TRBV4-1 to TRBJ2-3, with D uncertain. Between the trimmed V and J ends, which lost 0 bases and 6 bases, there was a span of 13 bases. CDR1 is MGHRA and CDR2 is YSYEKL in the germline V gene. The CDR3 runs to 15 residues. In DNA, the CDR3 is TGCGCCAGCAGCCAAGATTGGGCTACCATGGATACGCAGTATTTT. This codes for CASSQDWATMDTQYF.

The sample holds a few counts of this clonotype. The J gene is TRBJ2-1, the V gene TRBV3-1; 11 bases align to TRBD2. J gave up 9 bases and V 3 bases, and 4 bases lay outside the gene matches. The CDR3 runs 14 residues. The germline gives CDR1 LGHDT, CDR2 YNNKEL (reference sequence). This CDR3 is CASSHLAGGGEQFF. The CDR3 DNA sequence: TGTGCCAGCAGCCACCTAGCGGGAGGAGGTGAGCAGTTCTTC.

The chain uses TRBV18 and TRBJ1-1; D is uncertain. The ends were cut back, 4 bases at V and 3 bases at J, with 12 bases in the middle. This CDR3 contains 14 residues. Germline lookup yields CDR1 KGHSH and CDR2 LQKENI. Here the CDR3 DNA reads TGTGCCAGCTCACTTGCGGCCTTGGACACTGAAGCTTTCTTT. This codes for CASSLAALDTEAFF.

This clonotype was counted between two and nine times. The J gene is TRBJ1-2, the V gene TRBV12-3 or TRBV12-4, with D perhaps matching TRBD1 (5 bases). The CDR3 covers 22 residues. The V gene lost 3 bases and the J gene lost 4 bases, with 36 bases spanning the gap. CDR3 DNA: TGTGCCAGCAGTTTCTTCCCGTTATGGGGACTGGGGACCGGGGTTAGCCTCTATGGCTACACCTTC. It encodes CASSFFPLWGLGTGVSLYGYTF.

This clonotype was found many times. V gene TRBV7-2 combines with J gene TRBJ1-1; D remains ambiguous. This CDR3 contains 15 residues. The germline V gene encodes CDR1 SGHTA and CDR2 FQGNSA. V lost 1 base, J lost 0 bases, and 9 bases lay in between. CDR3 in DNA: TGTGCCAGCAGCTTAGTACGGAGCATGAACACTGAAGCTTTCTTT. It encodes CASSLVRSMNTEAFF. Full variable domain (missing parts from reference TRBV7-2 and TRBJ1-1): GAGVSQSPSNKVTEKGKDVELRCDPISGHTALYWYRQSLGQGLEFLIYFQGNSAPDKSGLPSDRFSAERTGGSVSTLTIQRTQQEDSAVYLCASSLVRSMNTEAFFGQGTRLTVV.